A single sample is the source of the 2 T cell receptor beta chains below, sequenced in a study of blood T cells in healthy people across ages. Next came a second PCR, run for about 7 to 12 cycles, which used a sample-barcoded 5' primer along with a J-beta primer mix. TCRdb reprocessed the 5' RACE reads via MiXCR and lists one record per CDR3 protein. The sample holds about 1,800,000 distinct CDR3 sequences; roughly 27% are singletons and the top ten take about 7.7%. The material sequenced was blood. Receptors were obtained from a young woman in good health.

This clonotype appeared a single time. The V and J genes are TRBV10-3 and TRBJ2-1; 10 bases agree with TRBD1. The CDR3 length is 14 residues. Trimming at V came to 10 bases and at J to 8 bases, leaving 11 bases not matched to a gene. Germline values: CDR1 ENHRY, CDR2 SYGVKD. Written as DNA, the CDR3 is TGTGCCACCAAGCGACAGGGGGCTAAGGATGAGCAGTTCTTC. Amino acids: CATKRQGAKDEQFF.

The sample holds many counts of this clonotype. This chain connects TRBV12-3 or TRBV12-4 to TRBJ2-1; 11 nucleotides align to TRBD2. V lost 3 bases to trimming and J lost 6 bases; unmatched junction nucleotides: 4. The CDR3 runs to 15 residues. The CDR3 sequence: CASSFSGGAINEQFF. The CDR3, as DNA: TGTGCCAGCAGTTTTAGCGGGGGGGCCATCAATGAGCAGTTCTTC.